Listed below are T cell receptor beta chains from one sample, sequenced in a study of technical replicates of blood from several donors. Produced via immunoSEQ multiplex PCR; TCRdb's table is partial and in-frame only. The sample carries about 80,000 clones, nearly 98% recorded once. The sequencing input was T cells isolated from PBMCs. These receptors were taken from a human donor in good health. The CDR3 runs from the conserved cysteine through the conserved F or W. Each record gives: CDR3 length, V gene, clone size, J gene, D gene, CDR3 DNA, CDR3 protein. The D gene is left open where the match is weak. Clone size appears in some rows only: once, few, many, or a class for an expanded clone.

>15|TRBV9|once|TRBJ2-3|TRBD2
TGTGCCAGCAGCGTAGCTAGCGGAATCACAGATACGCAGTATTTT
CASSVASGITDTQYF
>15|TRBV28|.|TRBJ2-1|TRBD2
TGTGCCAGCAGTTTACCACTAGCGGGAGTTACCGAGCAGTTCTTC
CASSLPLAGVTEQFF
>14|TRBV5-1|.|TRBJ2-3|TRBD1
TGCGCCAGCAGCAATACAGGGGGCGTAGATACGCAGTATTTT
CASSNTGGVDTQYF
>13|TRBV14|.|TRBJ1-6|.
TGTGCCAGCAGCCAAGGCCCGGATTCACCCCTCCACTTT
CASSQGPDSPLHF
>13|TRBV4-1|.|TRBJ1-5|.
TGCGCCAGCAGCCAAGACGGGAATCAGCCCCAGCATTTT
CASSQDGNQPQHF
>14|TRBV6-1|once|TRBJ1-1|.
TGTGCCAGCATTTGGGCAGGGATGAACACTGAAGCTTTCTTT
CASIWAGMNTEAFF
>16|TRBV27|.|TRBJ1-2|.
TGTGCCAGCAGTCCCTCCCCCGGGAGGGAGGACTATGGCTACACCTTC
CASSPSPGREDYGYTF
>14|TRBV19|.|TRBJ2-1|TRBD2
TGTGCCAGTACTAGCGGGAGCTCCTACAATGAGCAGTTCTTC
CASTSGSSYNEQFF
>14|TRBV19|.|TRBJ2-1|TRBD2
TGTGCCAGTAGTAGAGGCGGGAGGGCCCTCGAGCAGTTCTTC
CASSRGGRALEQFF
>17|TRBV5-1|.|TRBJ2-3|TRBD2
TGCGCCAGCAGCACAGGGTTCTCTAGCGGGAGTACAGATACGCAGTATTTT
CASSTGFSSGSTDTQYF
>15|TRBV5-1|.|TRBJ1-2|.
TGCGCCAGCAGCTTGGAGGGGGAAGCTAACTATGGCTACACCTTC
CASSLEGEANYGYTF
>15|TRBV5-8|few|TRBJ2-5|TRBD2
TGTGCCAGCAGCTTTGGTCTAGCGGGGGGGGAGACCCAGTACTTC
CASSFGLAGGETQYF
>18|TRBV2|.|TRBJ2-1|.
TGTGCCAGCACCGAGGAGGTGGGGTCAGCTCGCTCCTACAATGAGCAGTTCTTC
CASTEEVGSARSYNEQFF
>16|TRBV5-1|.|TRBJ1-4|TRBD1
TGCGCCAGCAGCTTTTATCAGGGGGCAACTAATGAAAAACTGTTTTTT
CASSFYQGATNEKLFF
>14|TRBV5-1|.|TRBJ1-6|TRBD1
TGCGCCAGCAGCATTTGGGACAGGGGCTCACCCCTCCACTTT
CASSIWDRGSPLHF
>16|TRBV11-1|.|TRBJ1-3|.
TGTGCCAGCAGCTTGGGCCGGGATTACTCTGGAAACACCATATATTTT
CASSLGRDYSGNTIYF
>16|TRBV7-2|.|TRBJ1-1|.
TGTGCCAGCAGCTTATGGAGGGCAGGGGAGGGCACTGAAGCTTTCTTT
CASSLWRAGEGTEAFF
>14|TRBV5-4|.|TRBJ1-1|.
TGTGCCAGCAGCTTCAAGACAGACTACACTGAAGCTTTCTTT
CASSFKTDYTEAFF
>14|TRBV10-1|.|TRBJ1-2|.
TGCGCCAGCAGTGCTTCAGGGTGGAACTATGGCTACACCTTC
CASSASGWNYGYTF
>15|TRBV5-4|.|TRBJ2-7|.
TGTGCCAGCAGCTTGGGAATCCAGTATCCTTACGAGCAGTACTTC
CASSLGIQYPYEQYF
>13|TRBV5-6|.|TRBJ2-7|.
TGTGCCAGCAGCTTGTGGGGGGTCGGCGAGCAGTACTTC
CASSLWGVGEQYF
>13|TRBV14|.|TRBJ2-3|.
TGTGCCAGCAGCCGAGGGGGGGCAGATACGCAGTATTTT
CASSRGGADTQYF
>13|TRBV6-6|.|TRBJ2-3|TRBD1
TGTGCCAGCTTGGACAGGAACACAGATACGCAGTATTTT
CASLDRNTDTQYF
>15|TRBV2|.|TRBJ1-1|TRBD1
TGTGCCAGCAGTAACCAGGGGGCGCAGAACACTGAAGCTTTCTTT
CASSNQGAQNTEAFF
>14|TRBV5-4|.|TRBJ2-2|TRBD2
TGTGCCCTATCACTAGCGGGGAACACCGGGGAGCTGTTTTTT
CALSLAGNTGELFF
>15|TRBV11-2|.|TRBJ2-2|.
TGTGCCAGCAGCTTCACTTCAGGGGACACCGGGGAGCTGTTTTTT
CASSFTSGDTGELFF
>15|TRBV28|once|TRBJ1-2|TRBD1
TGTGCCAGCTCTCAGACAGGGGGCCACATCTATGGCTACACCTTC
CASSQTGGHIYGYTF
>15|TRBV19|.|TRBJ1-3|TRBD1
TGTGCCACCGTGGCTGGGACAGGGTCTGGAAACACCATATATTTT
CATVAGTGSGNTIYF
>15|TRBV2|once|TRBJ1-1|TRBD1
TGTGCCAGCAGTGATGACAGGGGGTCCACTACTGAAGCTTTCTTT
CASSDDRGSTTEAFF
>13|TRBV4-1|.|TRBJ1-1|.
TGCGCCAGCAGCCTCGGGACTCCCGAAAAAGCTTTCTTT
CASSLGTPEKAFF
>18|TRBV5-1|.|TRBJ1-4|.
TGCGCCAGCAGCTTGTGGGGAATAAGGGAGACAACTAATGAAAAACTGTTTTTT
CASSLWGIRETTNEKLFF
>15|TRBV10-3|.|TRBJ1-2|TRBD1
TGTGCCATCAGCTCTCCGGGACAGGGGGCTAACGGCTACACCTTC
CAISSPGQGANGYTF
>14|TRBV18|.|TRBJ1-1|TRBD1
TGTGCCAGCTCCCCGGACAGGACGAACACTGAAGCTTTCTTT
CASSPDRTNTEAFF
>15|TRBV7-9|.|TRBJ2-7|.
TGTGCCAGCAGCTCCCGGACAGAAAACTCCTACGAGCAGTACTTC
CASSSRTENSYEQYF
>14|TRBV7-9|.|TRBJ2-7|.
TGTGCCAGCAGCTTAGATCAGTTCTCCTACGAGCAGTACTTC
CASSLDQFSYEQYF
>13|TRBV30|.|TRBJ1-1|.
TGTGCCTGGAGTCCAGGGGTCGGCACTGAAGCTTTCTTT
CAWSPGVGTEAFF
>12|TRBV7-9|.|TRBJ2-7|.
TGTGCCAGCAGTGTAGCGTCCTACGAGCAGTACTTC
CASSVASYEQYF
>16|TRBV5-1|.|TRBJ1-1|.
TGCGCCAGCAGCTTACGCAGGGGAGATCTACCGACTGAAGCTTTCTTT
CASSLRRGDLPTEAFF
>16|TRBV27|.|TRBJ1-3|TRBD1
TGTGCCAGCAGTTTAGCCTGGACAGGCCCTGGAAACACCATATATTTT
CASSLAWTGPGNTIYF